Given below is one T cell receptor (beta chain) in context. Here immunoSEQ multiplex PCR was the method, and the copy in TCRdb shows in-frame clones only, minus some. Counted here are under 80,000 clones, 94% occurring once; the ten biggest clones make up 2.5% to 3%. The source of the sample is a study of control samples from healthy donors and cancer patients. The germline V gene encodes CDR1 LGHNA and CDR2 YNFKEQ. The ends lost 6 bases at V and 5 bases at J; junction bases unmatched: 5. The CDR3 has 14 amino acids. This receptor was taken from a woman aged 25 to 39 in good health. The sequenced sample was blood. J is TRBJ2-2 and V is TRBV4-2; 8 nucleotides match TRBD2. The CDR3 bases are TGTGCCAGCAGTCATAGCGGGGCTACCGGGGAGCTGTTTTTT. Encoded protein: CASSHSGATGELFF.